A single sample is the source of the 26 T cell receptor beta chains below, sequenced in a study of Ad26.COV2.S vaccination and SARS-CoV-2 variants. The table came from immunoSEQ multiplex PCR; TCRdb's copy has only in-frame clones and leaves some out. Here the sample spans 510,000 or so clones, 87% being singletons. Regarding treatment: roughly 19 received Ad26.COV2.S at low or high dose, single or two shots; about 5 received placebo; per-sample allocation not given. After the first vaccine or placebo injection, samples were drawn on day 63. The sequencing here drew on peripheral blood, taken in a trial of Ad26.COV2.S vaccine versus placebo. The receptor set was obtained from a person aged 18-65 years who received the Ad26.COV2.S COVID-19 vaccine or a placebo.

V gene TRBV18 combines with J gene TRBJ1-1, with D unclear. This CDR3 comprises 13 residues. Germline lookup yields CDR1 KGHSH and CDR2 LQKENI. V was shortened by 2 bases and J by 7 bases, with 11 bases between the two germline ends. The CDR3 DNA is TGTGCCAGCTCACCATCTCTCCGCAATGAAGCTTTCTTT. Translation gives CASSPSLRNEAFF.

The chain is built from TRBV5-4 and TRBJ2-1; TRBD2 might be the D (7 bases). This CDR3 has 15 residues. V was shortened by 4 bases and J by 12 bases, with 23 bases between the two germline ends. Germline CDR1 SGHNT, CDR2 YYREEE (reference sequence). This CDR3 reads CASSQIGRGLNPQFF. The CDR3 region has the DNA TGTGCCAGCAGCCAAATTGGGCGGGGGCTCAACCCGCAGTTCTTC. The full variable domain, completed using reference TRBV5-4 and TRBJ2-1, is ETGVTQSPTHLIKTRGQQVTLRCSSQSGHNTVSWYQQALGQGPQFIFQYYREEENGRGNFPPRFSGLQFPNYSSELNVNALELDDSALYLCASSQIGRGLNPQFFGPGTRLTVL.

The chain recombines TRBV10-3 with TRBJ1-5, with unresolved D. V was trimmed by 10 bases and J by 2 bases, leaving 15 bases between them. The CDR3 extends over 14 amino acids. Germline lookup yields CDR1 ENHRY and CDR2 SYGVKD. The CDR3 coding sequence is TGTGCCACCTCGGTGGGGATGGGCAATCAGCCCCAGCATTTT. Residues: CATSVGMGNQPQHF.

The CDR3 is CSVEVLGRGEAFF. Here the CDR3 DNA reads TGCAGCGTTGAAGTTTTGGGCAGGGGAGAAGCTTTCTTT. This chain connects TRBV29-1 to TRBJ1-1; tentative D call: TRBD1 (6 bases). There are 13 residues in the CDR3. Trimming stripped 1 base from V and 8 bases from J, with 14 bases between. Per germline, CDR1 SQVTM and CDR2 ANQGSEA. The variable domain in full, completed from reference TRBV29-1 and TRBJ1-1, reads SAVISQKPSRDICQRGTSLTIQCQVDSQVTMMFWYRQQPGQSLTLIATANQGSEATYESGFVIDKFPISRPNLTFSTLTVSNMSPEDSSIYLCSVEVLGRGEAFFGQGTRLTVV.

This clone is a singleton in its sample. The V and J genes are TRBV3-1 (or the pseudogene TRBV3-2) and TRBJ2-1, with D maybe TRBD2 (5 bases). This CDR3 spans 15 amino acids. Germline V gene sequence: CDR1 LGHDT, CDR2 YNNKEL (reference sequence). The ends were cut back, 5 bases at V and 6 bases at J, with 17 bases in the middle. In DNA, the CDR3 is TGTGCCAGCAGCTCTAGGACTCACCCTCTCAATGAGCAGTTCTTC. This codes for CASSSRTHPLNEQFF.

The chain uses TRBV19 and TRBJ1-1; D not resolved. CDR1 LNHDA and CDR2 SQIVND come from the germline V gene (reference sequence). The CDR3 spans 14 residues. V shed 3 bases and J shed 5 bases, with 13 bases lying between them. The CDR3 DNA sequence: TGTGCCAGTAGTATTTTCGGGATGAGGACTGAAGCTTTCTTT. Translating it yields CASSIFGMRTEAFF.

This clone has more than one count but fewer than ten. The rearrangement joins TRBV7-9 to TRBJ1-6, with a possible D match to TRBD1 (6 bases). This CDR3 has 14 amino acids. V was clipped by 5 bases and J by 6 bases, with 11 bases between them. Germline V gene sequence: CDR1 SEHNR, CDR2 FQNEAQ (reference sequence). The CDR3 region is CASSARDINSPLHF. The CDR3 nucleotides read TGTGCCAGCAGCGCTAGGGACATTAATTCACCCCTCCACTTT.

The genes are TRBV30 and TRBJ1-5; no reliable D call. This CDR3 region has 12 residues. From germline, CDR1 is GTSNPN and CDR2 SVGIG (reference sequence). Deletions cut 0 bases from V and 6 bases from J, with 6 bases between. The CDR3 loop is CAWSVRGQPQHF. In DNA, the CDR3 is TGTGCCTGGAGTGTACGAGGTCAGCCCCAGCATTTT.

The rearrangement links TRBV28 to TRBJ2-7, with TRBD1 matching over 9 bases. The CDR3 loop spans 15 amino acids. The V segment lost 6 bases and the J segment 4 bases; nucleotides outside the gene matches: 10. The germline gives CDR1 MDHEN, CDR2 SYDVKM. Here the CDR3 DNA reads TGTGCCAGCAGGCCTACGGGACAGGGTCGGTACGAGCAGTACTTC. This codes for CASRPTGQGRYEQYF.

The chain carries TRBV6-5 and TRBJ1-1, with a possible D match to TRBD1 (6 bases). The CDR3 is made up of 14 amino acids. Trimming stripped 8 bases from V and 2 bases from J, with 15 bases between. The germline gives CDR1 MNHEY, CDR2 SVGAGI. CDR3 DNA sequence: TGTGCCAGCTCCCGACAGGTACTAAACACTGAAGCTTTCTTT. It specifies CASSRQVLNTEAFF.

The chain employs TRBV5-4 and TRBJ2-5, with 12 bases matching TRBD2. The CDR3 extends over 15 amino acids. The V gene's germline CDR1 is SGHNT and CDR2 YYREEE (reference sequence). Unmatched junction bases numbered 3, after V lost 4 bases and J lost 2 bases. CDR3 sequence (DNA): TGTGCCAGCAGCCCAGGACTAGCGGGGCAAGAGACCCAGTACTTC. This sequence encodes CASSPGLAGQETQYF.

The chain is built from TRBV6-7 and TRBJ1-2; D is undetermined. TRBV6-7 is noted as an ORF with a role that remains uncertain. V lost 2 bases and J 0 bases, leaving 16 bases between the germline ends. The CDR3 contains 17 residues. The CDR3 DNA is TGTGCCAGCAGTTACACCGAGTCCTACGGTACTAACTATGGCTACACCTTC. Its translation is CASSYTESYGTNYGYTF.

In nucleotides, the CDR3 is TGCGCCAGCAGCCACCGGGGGGGTTCAGGAAACACCATATATTTT. Translated: CASSHRGGSGNTIYF. This chain connects TRBV4-1 to TRBJ1-3; D is possibly TRBD1 (5 bases). With 3 bases removed from V and 4 bases from J, the gap between germline ends came to 13 bases. CDR1 MGHRA and CDR2 YSYEKL come from the germline V gene. The CDR3 has 15 residues.

The chain carries TRBV2 and TRBJ1-5; D remains ambiguous. This CDR3 has 12 amino acids. V gave up 7 bases and J gave up 4 bases, with 8 bases separating them. Germline V gene data show CDR1 as SNHLY and CDR2 as FYNNEI. As DNA, the CDR3 is TGTGCCAGCAATGGCGATAATCAGCCCCAGCATTTT. It codes for CASNGDNQPQHF.

This sequence joins TRBV19 and TRBJ1-1; D unresolved. V was shortened by 3 bases and J by 1 base, with 12 bases between the two germline ends. CDR3 length equals 15 residues. CDR1 is LNHDA, CDR2 SQIVND, per germline (reference sequence). The CDR3 sequence: CASSIWGVGNTEAFF. As DNA, the CDR3 is TGTGCCAGTAGTATCTGGGGAGTCGGGAACACTGAAGCTTTCTTT.

The chain links TRBV5-4 to TRBJ2-7; 7 bases map to TRBD1. J gave up 1 base and V 4 bases, and 8 bases lay outside the gene matches. The CDR3 runs 15 residues. In germline, CDR1 is SGHNT, CDR2 YYREEE (reference sequence). CDR3 nucleotide sequence: TGTGCCAGCAGCATCCCCGGGACAGCATCCTACGAGCAGTACTTC. It is translated as CASSIPGTASYEQYF.

Regarding this clone: At one of its ends the junction is not consistent with the germline gene, which may arise from a read error. The chain employs TRBV7-7 and TRBJ2-7; 7 bases are shared with TRBD1. The V gene's germline CDR1 is SSHAT and CDR2 FNYEAQ (reference sequence). The length of the CDR3 is 13 residues. The CDR3 coding sequence is TGTGCTAGCAGCAGGGGGTCCACCAACGAGCAGTACTTC. Translation: CASSRGSTNEQYF.

CDR3 nucleotide sequence: TGTGCCACCGGGAGAGGGCCGCCAAGCTCTGGAAACACCATATATTTT. Amino acids: CATGRGPPSSGNTIYF. The chain recombines TRBV7-2 with TRBJ1-3; D is unclear. V lost 10 bases and J 0 bases, leaving 19 bases between the germline ends. Germline CDR1 reads SGHTA; CDR2 reads FQGNSA. There are 16 residues in the CDR3.

The chain uses TRBV5-4 and TRBJ2-7; 8 bases align to TRBD1. Germline V gene sequence: CDR1 SGHNT, CDR2 YYREEE (reference sequence). The CDR3 loop spans 14 amino acids. V shed 2 bases and J 4 bases; nucleotides not matched to a gene: 5. In nucleotides, the CDR3 is TGTGCCAGCAGCTTAGACAGGGGTATATACGAGCAGTACTTC. Translated, it gives CASSLDRGIYEQYF.

This rearrangement joins TRBV11-3 to TRBJ1-1; the match to TRBD1 covers 10 bases. This CDR3 spans 14 amino acids. V shed 4 bases, J shed 4 bases, and the junction held 3 bases outside the gene matches. The germline V gene has CDR1 SGHNT and CDR2 YENEEA. The CDR3 sequence is CASSWGQGSTEAFF. For the CDR3, the DNA is TGTGCCAGCAGCTGGGGACAGGGGTCCACTGAAGCTTTCTTT.

The chain joins TRBV18 to TRBJ1-2, with 7 bases fitting TRBD1. This CDR3 is built from 13 residues. V shed 3 bases and J 12 bases; nucleotides not matched to a gene: 10. The germline V gene encodes CDR1 KGHSH and CDR2 LQKENI. CDR3 in DNA: TGTGCCAGCTCACCTAGGGACAGCGGGAAGGACACCTTC. Translating gives CASSPRDSGKDTF.

This clone appeared a single time. V usage is TRBV5-8 and J usage is TRBJ2-2; D remains unclear. Germline CDR1 reads SGHTS; CDR2 reads YDEGEE. V dropped 2 bases and J dropped 6 bases, with 2 bases sitting between them. The CDR3 sequence is 11 residues long. DNA for the CDR3: TGTGCCAGCAGCTTACCCGGGGAGCTGTTTTTT. Translation gives CASSLPGELFF. Filled out from reference TRBV5-8 and TRBJ2-2, the complete variable domain reads EAGVTQSPTHLIKTRGQQATLRCSPISGHTSVYWYQQALGLGLQFLLWYDEGEERNRGNFPPRFSGRQFPNYSSELNVNALELEDSALYLCASSLPGELFFGEGSRLTVL.

The rearrangement joins TRBV5-1 to TRBJ2-5, with 12 bases that match TRBD2. Trimming took 4 bases from V and 2 from J; bases not matched to a gene: 3. Germline CDR1 SGHRS, CDR2 YFSETQ. CDR3 size: 15 residues. In DNA, the CDR3 is TGCGCCAGCAGCGCCGGACTAGCGGGGCAAGAGACCCAGTACTTC. Amino acids: CASSAGLAGQETQYF.

About this clone: This same CDR3 is encoded by further DNA sequences in the sample. This rearrangement joins TRBV4-2 to TRBJ1-1, with D unclear. Trimming removed 0 bases from V and 4 bases from J, with 3 bases in between. The CDR3 is 12 amino acids. Germline V gene lookup returns CDR1 LGHNA and CDR2 YNFKEQ. In nucleotides, the CDR3 is TGTGCCAGCAGCCAAGATCGCACTGAAGCTTTCTTT. Translation gives CASSQDRTEAFF.

The V and J genes are TRBV7-3 and TRBJ2-1, with D perhaps TRBD2 (5 bases). Germline values: CDR1 SGHTA, CDR2 FQGTGA. V lost 5 bases and J lost 6, with 20 bases in between. The CDR3 has 16 amino acids. The CDR3 nucleotides read TGTGCCAGCAGCCCCTTCGACCAAGGCCGGGGCAATGAGCAGTTCTTC. As protein: CASSPFDQGRGNEQFF. Full variable domain (missing parts from reference TRBV7-3 and TRBJ2-1): GAGVSQTPSNKVTEKGKYVELRCDPISGHTALYWYRQSLGQGPEFLIYFQGTGAADDSGLPNDRFFAVRPEGSVSTLKIQRTERGDSAVYLCASSPFDQGRGNEQFFGPGTRLTVL.

This clone was seen only a few times. The V and J genes are TRBV11-2 and TRBJ2-7, with 12 bases aligning to TRBD1. The ends lost 5 bases at V and 7 bases at J; junction bases unmatched: 15. In germline, CDR1 is SGHAT, CDR2 FQNNGV. The CDR3 covers 17 residues. CDR3 nucleotides: TGTGCCAGCAGCCTTCTAGGAGAGGGGGACAGGGGGCCAGAGCAGTACTTC. This sequence encodes CASSLLGEGDRGPEQYF.